The 15 T cell receptor beta chains below all came from one sample that was sequenced in a study. TCRdb re-called the RT-PCR reads through MiXCR, storing one row per CDR3 protein. The sample has more than 600,000 distinct CDR3 sequences; 14% are singletons. What was sequenced was memory CD4+ T cells from blood. The origin of the receptors is a female donor in good health, serving as a healthy control.

This clonotype was seen more than once but under ten times. The chain's CDR3 is CSVRDRENTEAFF. Written as DNA, the CDR3 is TGCAGCGTCCGGGACAGGGAAAACACTGAAGCTTTCTTT. V and J are TRBV29-1 and TRBJ1-1; 9 bases map to TRBD1. In germline, CDR1 is SQVTM, CDR2 ANQGSEA. The CDR3 sequence is 13 residues long. With 6 bases clipped from V and 2 bases from J, the junction kept 4 bases outside the gene matches.

There are a few counts of this clonotype. The chain uses TRBV3-1 and TRBJ1-6; possibly TRBD1 for D (5 bases). Germline assignment: CDR1 LGHDT and CDR2 YNNKEL (reference sequence). This CDR3 is built from 15 residues. V gave up 0 bases and J gave up 13 bases, with 16 bases separating them. The CDR3 reads CASSQDRRGSGPLHF. The CDR3, as DNA: TGTGCCAGCAGCCAAGATCGGCGGGGCTCCGGGCCCCTCCACTTT.

This clonotype was seen at least ten times. Here the CDR3 DNA reads TGTGCCAGCAGCTTCGACGAGTATGTCGAGCAGTACTTC. Translation gives CASSFDEYVEQYF. The rearrangement joins TRBV7-6 to TRBJ2-7; D is unresolved. Germline lookup yields CDR1 SGHVS and CDR2 FNYEAQ. The germline V and J ends were trimmed by 3 bases and 6 bases, with 12 bases remaining between them. The CDR3 has 13 residues.

There are a few counts of this clonotype. The J gene is TRBJ2-3, the V gene TRBV7-2, with 8 positions matching TRBD2. The CDR3 runs to 17 residues. Germline CDR1 SGHTA, CDR2 FQGNSA. After removal of 5 bases from V and 0 bases from J, the junction contained 10 bases not matched to a gene. CDR3 in amino acids: CASSPQGGRMSTDTQYF. The CDR3 DNA reads as TGTGCCAGCAGCCCCCAGGGCGGGAGGATGAGCACAGATACGCAGTATTTT. Together with reference TRBV7-2 and TRBJ2-3, the CDR3 gives the full variable domain: GAGVSQSPSNKVTEKGKDVELRCDPISGHTALYWYRQSLGQGLEFLIYFQGNSAPDKSGLPSDRFSAERTGGSVSTLTIQRTQQEDSAVYLCASSPQGGRMSTDTQYFGPGTRLTVL.

V is TRBV20-1 and J is TRBJ2-3; no reliable D call. The CDR3 loop spans 14 amino acids. Germline V lookup: CDR1 DFQATT, CDR2 SNEGSKA (reference sequence). V was trimmed by 2 bases and J by 2 bases, leaving 11 bases between them. DNA for the CDR3: TGCAGTGCTAGAATCACTTATTCCACAGATACGCAGTATTTT. Translated, it gives CSARITYSTDTQYF.

This clonotype has a handful of counts. This chain uses TRBV29-1 with TRBJ1-1; no clear D gene. Germline V gives CDR1 SQVTM, CDR2 ANQGSEA. V was cut by 0 bases and J by 5 bases, with 10 bases left in between. The CDR3 consists of 13 residues. CDR3 sequence: CSVEDFKTTEAFF. CDR3 bases: TGCAGCGTTGAAGATTTTAAAACGACTGAAGCTTTCTTT.

The chain has TRBV5-1 and TRBJ2-7; D assignment may be TRBD1 or TRBD2 (5 bases each). Germline V gene sequence: CDR1 SGHRS, CDR2 YFSETQ. V was cut by 4 bases and J by 0 bases, with 20 bases left in between. The CDR3 is 17 residues long. The CDR3, as DNA: TGCGCCAGCAGCCCGGGACCCCGAAGAGCCTCCTCCTACGAGCAGTACTTC. This gives the protein CASSPGPRRASSYEQYF. The full variable domain, rest sourced from reference TRBV5-1 and TRBJ2-7, is KAGVTQTPRYLIKTRGQQVTLSCSPISGHRSVSWYQQTPGQGLQFLFEYFSETQRNKGNFPGRFSGRQFSNSRSEMNVSTLELGDSALYLCASSPGPRRASSYEQYFGPGTRLTVT.

V gene TRBV24-1 combines with J gene TRBJ2-1; D unresolved. The germline V gene encodes CDR1 KGHDR and CDR2 SFDVKD. CDR3 length: 13 amino acids. Trimming shortened V by 3 bases and J by 9 bases, and 11 bases separated the two germline ends. The CDR3 DNA reads TGTGCCACCAGTGATGCCTCCTGGGTTGAGCAGTTCTTC. Amino acid sequence: CATSDASWVEQFF.

This clonotype was counted only a few times. The chain couples TRBV6-2 or TRBV6-3 to TRBJ1-5; 9 bases align to TRBD1. The CDR3 extends over 14 amino acids. V trimming: 5 bases; J trimming: 6 bases; junction bases outside the gene matches: 5. Germline V lookup: CDR1 MNHEY, CDR2 SVGEGT. In DNA form, the CDR3 reads TGTGCCAGCAGTGGGACAGGGCGAAGTCAGCCCCAGCATTTT. Translating it yields CASSGTGRSQPQHF.

The rearrangement joins TRBV20-1 to TRBJ1-1; D is possibly TRBD1 (6 bases). Germline-derived CDR1 and CDR2 are DFQATT and SNEGSKA (reference sequence). The length of the CDR3 is 13 residues. V lost 0 bases and J 5 bases, leaving 10 bases between the germline ends. CDR3 residues: CSARDGQGTEAFF. The CDR3 region has the DNA TGCAGTGCTAGAGATGGGCAGGGGACTGAAGCTTTCTTT.

This clonotype was detected a few times. This sequence joins TRBV7-3 and TRBJ1-3; D unresolved. The V gene's germline CDR1 is SGHTA and CDR2 FQGTGA. The germline V and J ends were trimmed by 5 bases and 2 bases, with 7 bases remaining between them. The CDR3 extends over 13 amino acids. As DNA, the CDR3 is TGTGCCAGCAGCCCAACTACTGGAAACACCATATATTTT. This gives the protein CASSPTTGNTIYF.

This clonotype has a handful of counts. The genes are TRBV10-2 and TRBJ2-1; 7 bases line up with TRBD2. The germline gives CDR1 WSHSY, CDR2 SAAADI. The CDR3 consists of 15 residues. V trimming: 3 bases; J trimming: 10 bases; junction bases outside the gene matches: 12. Here the CDR3 DNA reads TGCGCCAGCAGTGACGTGACTAGCACATCTGGAGAGCAGTTCTTC. This translates into CASSDVTSTSGEQFF.

This clonotype was seen many times. The V call is TRBV24-1, the J call TRBJ1-1; the match to TRBD1 covers 11 bases. The CDR3 covers 11 residues. V dropped 7 bases and J dropped 9; count of bases not matched to a gene: 0. Per the germline V gene, CDR1 is KGHDR and CDR2 is SFDVKD. The CDR3 DNA reads as TGTGCCACCAGGGACAGGGGGCAAGCTTTCTTT. Its protein is CATRDRGQAFF.

The DNA of the CDR3 is TGCGCCAGCAGCCAACTTACCGGGACAGCTAACACTGAAGCTTTCTTT. Its protein is CASSQLTGTANTEAFF. The rearrangement joins TRBV4-1 to TRBJ1-1, with TRBD1 matching over 7 bases. Trimming took 2 bases from V and 2 from J; bases not matched to a gene: 8. CDR1 is MGHRA, CDR2 YSYEKL, per germline. The CDR3 spans 16 residues.

In this sample, this clonotype turned up a few times. This chain links TRBV7-8 with TRBJ2-3; 10 nucleotides match TRBD1. V gave up 5 bases and J gave up 2 bases; unmatched junction bases: 7. This CDR3 spans 16 amino acids. Germline lookup yields CDR1 SGHVS and CDR2 FQNEAQ. This CDR3 reads CASSQTGTGVTDTQYF. The CDR3 DNA sequence: TGTGCCAGCAGCCAAACCGGGACAGGGGTCACAGATACGCAGTATTTT.